A single sample gave rise to the 27 T cell receptor beta chains below, sequenced in a study of T cells after yellow fever vaccination. Each CDR3 protein gets one entry after TCRdb re-called the 5' RACE reads with MiXCR. The table lists 300,000 to 350,000 distinct CDR3 sequences, over 8.5% of them singletons. The sample here was CD4+ T cells sorted from PBMCs, taken 45 days after the yellow fever booster vaccination. The origin of the receptors is a man between 18 and 35 years old who received the YFV17D yellow fever vaccine.

V is TRBV5-5 and J is TRBJ1-3; D gene uncertain. The CDR3 covers 15 residues. V was trimmed by 2 bases and J by 0 bases, leaving 9 bases between them. The germline CDR1 and CDR2 sequences are SGHKS and YYEKEE (reference sequence). As DNA, the CDR3 is TGTGCCAGCAGCTTACCAGGCAGCTCTGGAAACACCATATATTTT. This translates into CASSLPGSSGNTIYF.

This clonotype appeared many times. The rearrangement joins TRBV28 to TRBJ2-7, with a weak D call TRBD2 (6 bases). CDR3 size: 14 residues. Trimming shortened V by 5 bases and J by 0 bases, and 11 bases separated the two germline ends. Germline V gene data show CDR1 as MDHEN and CDR2 as SYDVKM. The CDR3 DNA is TGTGCCAGCAGTCCGGAGACTAGCTCCTACGAGCAGTACGTC. This gives the protein CASSPETSSYEQYV.

The chain uses TRBV18 and TRBJ1-3; D might be TRBD1 (6 bases). V was pared by 3 bases and J by 0 bases, with 9 bases between. Germline values: CDR1 KGHSH, CDR2 LQKENI. This CDR3 comprises 15 residues. The CDR3 DNA is TGTGCCAGCTCACCCGACAGGAGCTCTGGAAACACCATATATTTT. It encodes CASSPDRSSGNTIYF.

J is TRBJ1-6 and V is TRBV6-5, with unresolved D. The CDR3 sequence is 14 residues long. Looked up from germline, CDR1 is MNHEY and CDR2 is SVGAGI. V lost 2 bases to trimming and J lost 5 bases, with 7 bases between them. The CDR3 DNA follows: TGTGCCAGCAGTTACAGGAAGGATAATTCACCCCTCCACTTT. It specifies CASSYRKDNSPLHF.

This clonotype turned up a few times. The rearrangement uses TRBV5-6 and TRBJ2-7; D is undetermined. V was clipped by 2 bases and J by 4 bases, with 7 bases between them. This CDR3 has 12 amino acids. Germline CDR1 is SGHDT and CDR2 is YYEEEE. CDR3 in amino acids: CASSFDGYEQYV. CDR3 DNA: TGTGCCAGCAGCTTTGACGGGTACGAGCAGTACGTC.

This clonotype was counted between two and nine times. V is TRBV6-5 and J is TRBJ2-1; 8 nucleotides align to TRBD1. Germline CDR1 is MNHEY and CDR2 is SVGAGI. The CDR3 has 16 amino acids. The V segment lost 7 bases and the J segment 2 bases; nucleotides outside the gene matches: 10. The CDR3 reads CASNDVGTGPYNEQFF. In DNA form, the CDR3 reads TGTGCCAGCAACGACGTAGGGACAGGACCCTACAATGAGCAGTTCTTC.

This clonotype appeared a few times. The V and J genes are TRBV4-1 and TRBJ2-5, with unresolved D. CDR1 and CDR2 (germline): MGHRA, YSYEKL. Trimming stripped 0 bases from V and 7 bases from J, with 15 bases between. The CDR3 extends over 15 amino acids. CDR3 bases: TGCGCCAGCAGCCAAGAGGCAGCCTCCTCGGGGACCCAGTACTTC. It codes for CASSQEAASSGTQYF.

The rearrangement joins TRBV6-5 to TRBJ2-4; D is undetermined. The CDR3 is made up of 17 amino acids. Germline V gene sequence: CDR1 MNHEY, CDR2 SVGAGI. Deletions cut 0 bases from V and 0 bases from J, with 12 bases between. CDR3 in amino acids: CASSYSWAHLAKNIQYF. In nucleotides, the CDR3 is TGTGCCAGCAGTTACTCATGGGCGCATCTAGCCAAAAACATTCAGTACTTC.

The chain employs TRBV7-8 and TRBJ1-6; possibly TRBD1 for D (5 bases). CDR1 and CDR2 (germline): SGHVS, FQNEAQ. The CDR3 covers 15 residues. Trimming pared 5 bases from V and 8 bases from J, leaving 16 bases between. The CDR3 is CASSSWRGYDSPLHF. CDR3 bases: TGTGCCAGCAGCAGCTGGCGGGGCTACGATTCACCCCTCCACTTT. The variable domain in full, completed from reference TRBV7-8 and TRBJ1-6, reads GAGVSQSPRYKVAKRGQDVALRCDPISGHVSLFWYQQALGQGPEFLTYFQNEAQLDKSGLPSDRFFAERPEGSVSTLKIQRTQQEDSAVYLCASSSWRGYDSPLHFGNGTRLTVT.

This clonotype was seen repeatedly, ten times or more. The CDR3 nucleotides read TGTGCCAGCAGCGTAGAGGCGGGGAGGGAGTCTTCACCCCTCCACTTT. The encoded protein is CASSVEAGRESSPLHF. The chain has TRBV9 and TRBJ1-6; D remains ambiguous. CDR1 and CDR2 (germline): SGDLS, YYNGEE. V lost 0 bases, J lost 9 bases, and 16 bases lay in between. The CDR3 length is 16 residues.

This clonotype has a count of ten or more. This chain uses TRBV6-5 with TRBJ2-7; D perhaps matches TRBD2 (6 bases). CDR3 size: 14 residues. V was pared by 6 bases and J by 5 bases, with 17 bases between. Germline lookup yields CDR1 MNHEY and CDR2 SVGAGI. CDR3: CASRPSLASHEQYF. CDR3 in DNA: TGTGCCAGCAGACCCTCCCTAGCGAGCCACGAGCAGTACTTC.

This clonotype was recorded a few times. Written as DNA, the CDR3 is TGTGCCAGCATCACGACGGGAAACTCCTACAATGAGCAGTTCTTC. Protein product: CASITTGNSYNEQFF. The V call is TRBV11-2, the J call TRBJ2-1, with D perhaps TRBD2 (5 bases). Trimming shortened V by 7 bases and J by 0 bases, and 13 bases separated the two germline ends. Germline lookup yields CDR1 SGHAT and CDR2 FQNNGV. The CDR3 is made up of 15 amino acids.

This rearrangement joins TRBV10-3 to TRBJ2-2, with TRBD1 identical over 7 bases. Trimming at V came to 4 bases and at J to 6 bases, leaving 8 bases not matched to a gene. This CDR3 comprises 15 residues. Germline values: CDR1 ENHRY, CDR2 SYGVKD. The CDR3 DNA sequence: TGTGCCATCAGTGGGCCACAGGGGTCCGCCGGGGAGCTGTTTTTT. Translation: CAISGPQGSAGELFF.

This clonotype was counted a few times. This chain links TRBV11-2 with TRBJ2-7; D perhaps matches TRBD1 (6 bases). V was pared by 1 base and J by 5 bases, with 12 bases between. The germline V gene encodes CDR1 SGHAT and CDR2 FQNNGV. This CDR3 has 14 amino acids. CDR3 DNA sequence: TGTGCCAGCAGCTTAGGTCAGGGGTGGGACGAGCAGTACTTC. It is translated as CASSLGQGWDEQYF. Full variable domain (outside the CDR3, taken from reference TRBV11-2 and TRBJ2-7): EAGVAQSPRYKIIEKRQSVAFWCNPISGHATLYWYQQILGQGPKLLIQFQNNGVVDDSQLPKDRFSAERLKGVDSTLKIQPAKLEDSAVYLCASSLGQGWDEQYFGPGTRLTVT.

The chain joins TRBV7-3 to TRBJ2-1, with 8 bases fitting TRBD2. Germline V lookup: CDR1 SGHTA, CDR2 FQGTGA. This CDR3 is built from 15 residues. V was pared by 2 bases and J by 5 bases, with 5 bases of the junction left unmatched. This CDR3 reads CASSLGGGSNNEQFF. DNA of the CDR3: TGTGCCAGCAGCTTAGGCGGGGGGTCAAACAATGAGCAGTTCTTC.

The table lists this clonotype with a few counts. V usage is TRBV11-2 and J usage is TRBJ2-7; 8 bases match TRBD1. Unmatched junction bases numbered 3, after V lost 0 bases and J lost 2 bases. The CDR3 sequence is 15 residues long. Looked up from germline, CDR1 is SGHAT and CDR2 is FQNNGV. The CDR3 reads CASSLDAGGPYEQYF. CDR3 DNA: TGTGCCAGCAGCTTAGATGCAGGGGGCCCCTACGAGCAGTACTTC.

Concerning this clonotype itself: This clone may be a read error of a much larger clone one base away. The chain is built from TRBV29-1 and TRBJ2-4; D not resolved. This CDR3 is built from 12 residues. Germline V gives CDR1 SQVTM, CDR2 ANQGSEA. The CDR3: CSVAVDTGIRYF. The CDR3 DNA sequence: TGCAGCGTTGCTGTCGACACGGGCATTCGGTACTTC.

This clonotype has ten or more counts. The rearrangement joins TRBV5-1 to TRBJ2-2, with 10 bases matching TRBD1. V dropped 5 bases and J dropped 0; count of bases not matched to a gene: 4. Germline V gene lookup returns CDR1 SGHRS and CDR2 YFSETQ. This CDR3 region has 16 residues. The CDR3 sequence is CASRRGTGANTGELFF. CDR3 nucleotides: TGCGCCAGCAGACGCGGGACAGGGGCGAACACCGGGGAGCTGTTTTTT. Filled out from reference TRBV5-1 and TRBJ2-2, the complete variable domain reads KAGVTQTPRYLIKTRGQQVTLSCSPISGHRSVSWYQQTPGQGLQFLFEYFSETQRNKGNFPGRFSGRQFSNSRSEMNVSTLELGDSALYLCASRRGTGANTGELFFGEGSRLTVL.

The chain combines TRBV7-6 with TRBJ2-7; 8 positions agree with TRBD1. With 5 bases clipped from V and 5 bases from J, the junction kept 5 bases outside the gene matches. The CDR3 spans 13 residues. The V gene's germline CDR1 is SGHVS and CDR2 FNYEAQ. The DNA of the CDR3 is TGTGCCAGCAGCGACGGACAGGGAGACGAGCAGTACTTC. Translating gives CASSDGQGDEQYF.

The chain couples TRBV5-1 to TRBJ1-2; a possible D gene is TRBD1 (6 bases). V shed 0 bases and J shed 4 bases, with 7 bases lying between them. This CDR3 is built from 13 residues. CDR1 and CDR2 from the germline V gene are SGHRS and YFSETQ. This chain's CDR3 is CASSLATGYGYTF. For the CDR3, the DNA is TGCGCCAGCAGCTTGGCGACAGGCTATGGCTACACCTTC. Variable domain in full (rest from reference TRBV5-1 and TRBJ1-2): KAGVTQTPRYLIKTRGQQVTLSCSPISGHRSVSWYQQTPGQGLQFLFEYFSETQRNKGNFPGRFSGRQFSNSRSEMNVSTLELGDSALYLCASSLATGYGYTFGSGTRLTVV.

The gene calls are TRBV7-2 and TRBJ2-5, with D possibly TRBD1 on 6 matching bases. CDR1 is SGHTA, CDR2 FQGNSA, per germline. The length of the CDR3 is 12 residues. V lost 5 bases and J 4 bases, leaving 8 bases between the germline ends. Here the CDR3 DNA reads TGTGCCAGCAGCACAGGGCGAGAGACCCAGTACTTC. It is translated as CASSTGRETQYF.

There are a few counts of this clonotype. The V gene is TRBV2, the J gene TRBJ1-4; unclear D gene. Trimming left V 2 bases short and J 5 bases short, with 3 bases between. Germline V gives CDR1 SNHLY, CDR2 FYNNEI. This CDR3 spans 12 amino acids. CDR3 sequence reads: CASSEQNEKLFF. As DNA, the CDR3 is TGTGCCAGCAGTGAACAGAATGAAAAACTGTTTTTT. Filled out from reference TRBV2 and TRBJ1-4, the complete variable domain reads EPEVTQTPSHQVTQMGQEVILRCVPISNHLYFYWYRQILGQKVEFLVSFYNNEISEKSEIFDDQFSVERPDGSNFTLKIRSTKLEDSAMYFCASSEQNEKLFFGSGTQLSVL.

V and J are TRBV6-2 or TRBV6-3 and TRBJ1-5, with 7 bases that match TRBD1. CDR3 length: 13 residues. Trimming removed 9 bases from V and 7 bases from J; junction bases left unmatched: 9. Germline values: CDR1 MNHEY, CDR2 SVGEGT. The CDR3 is CASHGQAGQPQHF. In DNA, the CDR3 is TGTGCCAGTCATGGACAGGCAGGGCAGCCCCAGCATTTT.

The table lists this clonotype with many counts. The V and J genes are TRBV7-9 and TRBJ1-1; D gene unclear. The CDR3 loop spans 16 amino acids. CDR1 and CDR2 from the germline V gene are SEHNR and FQNEAQ (reference sequence). Deletions cut 0 bases from V and 1 base from J, with 12 bases between. The CDR3 DNA is TGTGCCAGCAGCTTAGCGAGGTCAGCACCGAACACTGAAGCTTTCTTT. It codes for CASSLARSAPNTEAFF.

This clonotype was recorded a few times. The V and J genes are TRBV28 and TRBJ1-6, with 9 positions matching TRBD1. CDR1 is MDHEN, CDR2 SYDVKM, per germline. This CDR3 has 15 amino acids. J gave up 14 bases and V 6 bases, and 14 bases lay outside the gene matches. CDR3 loop: CASSLRGQGGRTLHF. DNA of the CDR3: TGTGCCAGCAGCCTACGGGGACAGGGCGGTAGGACCCTCCACTTT.

There are many counts of this clonotype. V usage is TRBV2 and J usage is TRBJ1-4; D remains unclear. The ends were cut back, 8 bases at V and 10 bases at J, with 14 bases in the middle. Germline CDR1 SNHLY, CDR2 FYNNEI. The CDR3 has 12 residues. CDR3 amino acids: CASRTELGKLFF. Written as DNA, the CDR3 is TGTGCCAGCCGGACGGAGCTGGGAAAACTGTTTTTT.

This clonotype was seen a handful of times. The chain employs TRBV11-2 and TRBJ2-1; D uncertain. The ends were cut back, 4 bases at V and 15 bases at J, with 16 bases in the middle. CDR1 is SGHAT and CDR2 is FQNNGV in the germline V gene. This CDR3 spans 12 amino acids. This CDR3 is CASSWADLSRFF. As DNA, the CDR3 is TGTGCCAGCAGCTGGGCGGACCTTTCACGGTTCTTC.